The clone carrying this TCR beta chain came up a few times. What it binds is not known. These data are taken from a study of cytomegalovirus exposure and HLA in healthy donors. Overall study results and limits: V- and J-gene trimming in TCR beta was tied to a missense DCLRE1C variant by an analysis performed later. There were some V segments, including TRBV6-2 and TRBV6-3, excluded as indistinguishable.

The study ran its PCR with 60 Vbeta and 13 Jbeta primers. The method was immunoSEQ multiplex PCR; TCRdb's version includes in-frame clones alone and lacks a portion of them. The sample includes 90,000 to 120,000 clones, 65% to 85% of them seen just once. CDR1 is SGHVS, CDR2 FNYEAQ, per germline. This CDR3 has 15 residues. Trimming cost V 3 bases and J 4 bases, with 13 bases left between them. The sample was PBMCs. The sequence was obtained from a man younger than 40 in good health and CMV-seronegative. V usage is TRBV7-6 and J usage is TRBJ1-5; perhaps TRBD1 as D (6 bases). DNA for the CDR3: TGTGCCAGCAGCTTGGGGGGGGCTGGGAATCAGCCCCAGCATTTT. Residues: CASSLGGAGNQPQHF.